The sequence of this TCR beta chain was determined in a study of T cell changes during pregnancy in multiple sclerosis. With regard to this clone: Other DNA sequences in this sample translate to the same CDR3.

The protocol was immunoSEQ multiplex PCR, while the TCRdb copy is restricted to in-frame clones and leaves out a portion. The sample has under 65,000 clones, roughly 90% seen once. The CDR3 has 13 amino acids. Per germline, CDR1 SNHLY and CDR2 FYNNEI. The ends were cut back, 3 bases at V and 1 base at J, with 7 bases in the middle. The chain employs TRBV2 and TRBJ2-7; possible D gene TRBD2, 5 bases. The sequence was obtained from a female donor in good health, enrolled as a control in a pregnancy study. The sequencing used peripheral blood, collected in the first trimester of pregnancy. For the CDR3, the DNA is TGTGCCAGCAGTGACGGGGTGTCCTACGAGCAGTACTTC. Residues: CASSDGVSYEQYF. The full variable domain, rest sourced from reference TRBV2 and TRBJ2-7, is EPEVTQTPSHQVTQMGQEVILRCVPISNHLYFYWYRQILGQKVEFLVSFYNNEISEKSEIFDDQFSVERPDGSNFTLKIRSTKLEDSAMYFCASSDGVSYEQYFGPGTRLTVT.